The 27 T cell receptor beta chains below all came from one sample that was sequenced in a study of CD8 T cells in ankylosing spondylitis. TCRdb redid the calling of the 5' RACE reads with MiXCR, one entry per CDR3 protein. The data show 100,000 to 150,000 distinct CDR3 sequences, 9.3% seen once. What was sequenced was blood, either unsorted or a sorted T cell fraction (not recorded which). All receptors come from a male donor with ankylosing spondylitis or in good health (not recorded which).

This clonotype was counted at least ten times. The V call is TRBV7-2, the J call TRBJ2-5; tentatively, D is TRBD1 (6 bases). Trimming shortened V by 7 bases and J by 0 bases, and 21 bases separated the two germline ends. The CDR3 runs 17 residues. CDR1 SGHTA and CDR2 FQGNSA come from the germline V gene. The DNA of the CDR3 is TGTGCCAGCATCCCCCGGGCCGTAGGACAGAACCAAGAGACCCAGTACTTC. Its translation is CASIPRAVGQNQETQYF.

This clonotype was counted at least ten times. This chain links TRBV5-1 with TRBJ2-7; TRBD2 matches 8 bases. Germline V gene lookup returns CDR1 SGHRS and CDR2 YFSETQ. The CDR3 length is 15 residues. The junction had 11 bases not matched to a gene; V was cut back by 5 bases and J by 4 bases. The DNA for the CDR3 is TGCGCCAGCAGATCGGACAGCGGGAGTAAGTACGAGCAGTACTTC. Encoded protein: CASRSDSGSKYEQYF.

This clonotype was seen only a few times. The rearrangement links TRBV7-8 to TRBJ2-1; unclear D gene. The V and J ends lost 8 bases and 7 bases respectively, with 15 bases between them. This CDR3 region has 13 residues. Germline CDR1 is SGHVS and CDR2 is FQNEAQ. The CDR3 nucleotides read TGTGCCAGCTCCTCGCGGATCGGGAATGAGCAGTTCTTC. It is translated as CASSSRIGNEQFF.

The genes are TRBV7-2 and TRBJ2-2; tentative D call: TRBD2 (6 bases). The ends were cut back, 7 bases at V and 1 base at J, with 16 bases in the middle. The germline V gene has CDR1 SGHTA and CDR2 FQGNSA. CDR3 length equals 16 residues. Here the CDR3 reads CASILVGLQNTGELFF. The DNA for the CDR3 is TGTGCCAGCATTCTCGTGGGACTTCAGAACACCGGGGAGCTGTTTTTT. Filled out from reference TRBV7-2 and TRBJ2-2, the complete variable domain reads GAGVSQSPSNKVTEKGKDVELRCDPISGHTALYWYRQSLGQGLEFLIYFQGNSAPDKSGLPSDRFSAERTGGSVSTLTIQRTQQEDSAVYLCASILVGLQNTGELFFGEGSRLTVL.

This clonotype was observed many times. The gene calls are TRBV6-1 and TRBJ2-4, with D maybe TRBD1 (6 bases). CDR3 length equals 16 residues. Germline V gives CDR1 MNHNS, CDR2 SASEGT. V was shortened by 6 bases and J by 6 bases, with 21 bases between the two germline ends. CDR3 sequence (DNA): TGTGCCAGCAGCCGAGGGGGTCAGACCGGCGCAAACATTCAGTACTTC. Its protein product is CASSRGGQTGANIQYF.

V and J are TRBV18 and TRBJ1-1; maybe TRBD1 (5 bases). Between the trimmed V and J ends, which lost 1 base and 0 bases, there was a span of 12 bases. This CDR3 region has 16 residues. Germline V lookup: CDR1 KGHSH, CDR2 LQKENI. CDR3 loop: CASSPRRGEVNTEAFF. The CDR3, as DNA: TGTGCCAGCTCACCACGAAGGGGTGAGGTGAACACTGAAGCTTTCTTT.

The chain couples TRBV7-8 to TRBJ2-5; 11 bases are a match to TRBD1. Per the germline V gene, CDR1 is SGHVS and CDR2 is FQNEAQ. Losses at the gene ends were 6 bases for V and 5 bases for J; bases not matched to a gene: 5. The CDR3 runs 14 residues. CDR3 bases: TGTGCCAGCAGTACCGGGACAGGGGGGGAGACCCAGTACTTC. It yields the protein CASSTGTGGETQYF.

This clonotype was picked up many times. This chain connects TRBV5-6 to TRBJ2-6; no clear D. The CDR3 is made up of 13 amino acids. V was pared by 9 bases and J by 2 bases, with 9 bases between. Germline values: CDR1 SGHDT, CDR2 YYEEEE. CDR3 sequence: CATTRTGANVLTF. CDR3 nucleotide sequence: TGTGCCACCACCAGGACTGGGGCCAACGTCCTGACTTTC.

The V call is TRBV12-3 or TRBV12-4, the J call TRBJ2-2; 7 bases are shared with TRBD1. This CDR3 has 14 residues. V trimming: 6 bases; J trimming: 4 bases; junction bases outside the gene matches: 5. CDR3 loop: CASRGTVITGELFF. The CDR3 DNA follows: TGTGCCAGCAGGGGGACAGTCATCACCGGGGAGCTGTTTTTT.

For this clonotype: A much larger clone differs from this one at a single base, so this may be a read error. This chain links TRBV28 with TRBJ2-1; 13 nucleotides line up with TRBD2. Losses at the gene ends were 7 bases for V and 7 bases for J; bases not matched to a gene: 10. This CDR3 contains 16 residues. Germline CDR1 is MDHEN and CDR2 is SYDVKM. In DNA form, the CDR3 reads TGTGCCAGCACCCCGGGACTAGCGGGACCGAGTAATGAGCAGTTCTTC. Its protein product is CASTPGLAGPSNEQFF.

This clonotype was observed at least ten times. The V call is TRBV6-5, the J call TRBJ1-5, with D possibly TRBD1 on 5 matching bases. The germline V and J ends were trimmed by 2 bases and 1 base, with 6 bases remaining between them. Germline values: CDR1 MNHEY, CDR2 SVGAGI. The CDR3 has 14 residues. CDR3 in DNA: TGTGCCAGCAGTTACGGGGGGAGCAATCAGCCCCAGCATTTT. Translated, it gives CASSYGGSNQPQHF.

This clonotype showed up many times. The rearrangement links TRBV12-3 or TRBV12-4 to TRBJ1-3, with D tentatively TRBD1 (6 bases). This CDR3 contains 15 residues. V lost 7 bases and J 0 bases, leaving 13 bases between the germline ends. The CDR3 protein is CASTSQGFSGNTIYF. The CDR3 nucleotides read TGTGCCAGCACCTCTCAGGGGTTCTCTGGAAACACCATATATTTT.

This clonotype appeared many times. V gene TRBV5-1 combines with J gene TRBJ2-1, with 7 bases lining up with TRBD2. The CDR3 consists of 14 residues. V dropped 5 bases and J dropped 8; count of bases not matched to a gene: 10. Germline loops: CDR1 SGHRS, CDR2 YFSETQ. The DNA for the CDR3 is TGCGCCAGCAGGGTTTTAGCGGGTCGCGATGAGCAGTTCTTC. It yields the protein CASRVLAGRDEQFF.

In this sample, this clonotype turned up many times. V is TRBV6-2 or TRBV6-3 and J is TRBJ2-1; TRBD2 aligns across 12 bases. This CDR3 is built from 17 residues. Germline loops: CDR1 MNHEY, CDR2 SVGEGT. With V trimmed by 7 bases and J by 8 bases, 15 bases remained unmatched. CDR3 coding DNA: TGTGCCAGCACAGACAAAGCCCGGACTAGCGGGAACCATGAGCAGTTCTTC. The encoded protein is CASTDKARTSGNHEQFF.

This clonotype was picked up many times. The rearrangement joins TRBV4-3 to TRBJ2-7, with 7 positions matching TRBD1. Germline lookup yields CDR1 LGHNA and CDR2 YSLEER. The CDR3 is 15 residues long. V dropped 2 bases and J dropped 2; count of bases not matched to a gene: 6. The CDR3 loop is CASSQHPQGTYEQYF. The CDR3 nucleotides read TGCGCCAGCAGCCAACACCCACAGGGGACCTACGAGCAGTACTTC.

There are many counts of this clonotype. This chain links TRBV20-1 with TRBJ1-5, with a possible D match to TRBD1 (5 bases). The CDR3 has 13 residues. The V end was cut by 3 bases, the J end by 3 bases, with 9 bases between. The germline V gene has CDR1 DFQATT and CDR2 SNEGSKA (reference sequence). CDR3 DNA sequence: TGCAGTGCTAGGGGACTTTACAATCAGCCCCAGCATTTT. Residues: CSARGLYNQPQHF.

This clonotype was counted ten times or more. This chain links TRBV12-3 or TRBV12-4 with TRBJ1-5; perhaps TRBD1 as D (5 bases). Trimming took off 7 bases at V and 0 bases at J, with 13 bases between the two ends. The CDR3 sequence is 15 residues long. This chain's CDR3 is CASTLGEYSNQPQHF. As DNA, the CDR3 is TGTGCCAGCACCTTGGGGGAATATAGCAATCAGCCCCAGCATTTT.

There are many counts of this clonotype. The chain links TRBV28 to TRBJ2-5; a weak D match, TRBD1 (5 bases). The CDR3 has 16 residues. V gave up 1 base and J gave up 2 bases, with 14 bases separating them. CDR1 is MDHEN and CDR2 is SYDVKM in the germline V gene. CDR3 in DNA: TGTGCCAGCAGTTTATCAGGGTTCCGAACACAAGAGACCCAGTACTTC. Amino acid sequence: CASSLSGFRTQETQYF.

This clonotype came up many times. The chain's CDR3 is CSARNTEGGLGETQYF. DNA of the CDR3: TGCAGTGCTAGGAATACAGAAGGGGGCCTGGGGGAGACCCAGTACTTC. This rearrangement joins TRBV20-1 to TRBJ2-5; TRBD1 matches 7 bases. The junction had 15 bases not matched to a gene; V was cut back by 3 bases and J by 5 bases. From germline, CDR1 is DFQATT and CDR2 SNEGSKA (reference sequence). The length of the CDR3 is 16 residues.

This clonotype occurred a few times. The rearrangement uses TRBV5-1 and TRBJ2-5; 7 nucleotides align to TRBD1. V lost 4 bases and J lost 5; bases outside the gene matches: 11. The CDR3 spans 15 residues. Germline V gene data show CDR1 as SGHRS and CDR2 as YFSETQ. The CDR3: CASSPDRASGETQYF. The CDR3 nucleotides are TGCGCCAGCAGCCCAGACAGGGCCTCCGGGGAGACCCAGTACTTC.

This clonotype was found many times. The gene calls are TRBV12-3 or TRBV12-4 and TRBJ2-3, with D tentatively TRBD1 (6 bases). There are 14 residues in the CDR3. V was trimmed by 6 bases and J by 2 bases, leaving 12 bases between them. The CDR3, as DNA: TGTGCCAGCAGGAGTACAGGGATCACAGATACGCAGTATTTT. It is translated as CASRSTGITDTQYF.

This clonotype occurred many times. The chain carries TRBV5-1 and TRBJ1-2; 9 bases agree with TRBD1. The germline V gene encodes CDR1 SGHRS and CDR2 YFSETQ. The CDR3 is 15 amino acids. J gave up 8 bases and V 5 bases, and 13 bases lay outside the gene matches. CDR3 loop: CASSASSGQGEGYTF. In nucleotides, the CDR3 is TGCGCCAGCAGTGCCTCCTCGGGACAGGGTGAAGGCTACACCTTC.

This clonotype occurred a few times. The V gene is TRBV5-4, the J gene TRBJ2-7; D is undetermined. CDR3 length: 15 residues. Per the germline V gene, CDR1 is SGHNT and CDR2 is YYREEE (reference sequence). Trimming took off 4 bases at V and 0 bases at J, with 14 bases between the two ends. The CDR3 nucleotides are TGTGCCAGCAGCCCTGGCATCGGTAGCTCCTACGAGCAGTACTTC. This translates into CASSPGIGSSYEQYF. Using reference TRBV5-4 and TRBJ2-7 for the parts outside the CDR3, the full variable domain is ETGVTQSPTHLIKTRGQQVTLRCSSQSGHNTVSWYQQALGQGPQFIFQYYREEENGRGNFPPRFSGLQFPNYSSELNVNALELDDSALYLCASSPGIGSSYEQYFGPGTRLTVT.

This clonotype showed up many times. As DNA, the CDR3 is TGCAGCGTTGAATGGGAGGACAGGGGGGGGTACGAGCAGTACTTC. This translates into CSVEWEDRGGYEQYF. The chain joins TRBV29-1 to TRBJ2-7, with 10 bases fitting TRBD1. V trimming: 2 bases; J trimming: 4 bases; junction bases outside the gene matches: 8. Germline V lookup: CDR1 SQVTM, CDR2 ANQGSEA. The CDR3 has 15 amino acids.

This clonotype was counted many times. The rearrangement links TRBV7-9 to TRBJ2-2, with D possibly TRBD2 on 5 matching bases. CDR1 and CDR2 (germline): SEHNR, FQNEAQ (reference sequence). V lost 1 base and J 6 bases, leaving 6 bases between the germline ends. The CDR3 has 13 residues. The DNA for the CDR3 is TGTGCCAGCAGCTTAGAGAGGGCCGGGGAGCTGTTTTTT. Translating it yields CASSLERAGELFF. Supplemented by reference TRBV7-9 and TRBJ2-2, the full variable domain reads DTGVSQNPRHKITKRGQNVTFRCDPISEHNRLYWYRQTLGQGPEFLTYFQNEAQLEKSRLLSDRFSAERPKGSFSTLEIQRTEQGDSAMYLCASSLERAGELFFGEGSRLTVL.

This clonotype was observed many times. J is TRBJ2-1 and V is TRBV5-1; D ambiguous. V gave up 3 bases and J gave up 0 bases, with 13 bases separating them. The CDR3 has 16 amino acids. Germline loops: CDR1 SGHRS, CDR2 YFSETQ. DNA of the CDR3: TGCGCCAGCAGCTCCGGATTGGATACCTCCTACAATGAGCAGTTCTTC. This encodes CASSSGLDTSYNEQFF.

This clonotype was counted ten times or more. The gene calls are TRBV4-2 and TRBJ1-1; TRBD1 might be the D (6 bases). Germline V lookup: CDR1 LGHNA, CDR2 YNFKEQ. Trimming removed 8 bases from V and 0 bases from J, with 10 bases in between. The CDR3 has 13 amino acids. Here the CDR3 reads CASRDTLNTEAFF. In DNA form, the CDR3 reads TGTGCCAGCCGGGACACCCTGAACACTGAAGCTTTCTTT.